This TCR beta chain was obtained from a study of blood T cell repertoires in COVID-19. Study details: COVID-19 samples from acute and convalescent phases originated in the United States, Italy and Spain.

Repertoires were generated with immunoSEQ multiplex PCR, while TCRdb's copy carries only in-frame clones and drops some. Among just over 150,000 clones listed, about 85% were seen once. The ends were cut back, 5 bases at V and 5 bases at J, with 12 bases in the middle. The CDR3 is made up of 13 amino acids. The V gene's germline CDR1 is SGHAT and CDR2 FQNNGV. The chain recombines TRBV11-2 with TRBJ1-1; D possibly corresponds to TRBD1 (5 bases). Sequences were obtained from peripheral blood. This receptor was identified in a human donor with acute or convalescent COVID-19. The donor label of this sample is uncertain. The CDR3 sequence: CASSLYRGTEAFF. In DNA, the CDR3 is TGTGCCAGCAGCCTCTACCGGGGGACTGAAGCTTTCTTT.